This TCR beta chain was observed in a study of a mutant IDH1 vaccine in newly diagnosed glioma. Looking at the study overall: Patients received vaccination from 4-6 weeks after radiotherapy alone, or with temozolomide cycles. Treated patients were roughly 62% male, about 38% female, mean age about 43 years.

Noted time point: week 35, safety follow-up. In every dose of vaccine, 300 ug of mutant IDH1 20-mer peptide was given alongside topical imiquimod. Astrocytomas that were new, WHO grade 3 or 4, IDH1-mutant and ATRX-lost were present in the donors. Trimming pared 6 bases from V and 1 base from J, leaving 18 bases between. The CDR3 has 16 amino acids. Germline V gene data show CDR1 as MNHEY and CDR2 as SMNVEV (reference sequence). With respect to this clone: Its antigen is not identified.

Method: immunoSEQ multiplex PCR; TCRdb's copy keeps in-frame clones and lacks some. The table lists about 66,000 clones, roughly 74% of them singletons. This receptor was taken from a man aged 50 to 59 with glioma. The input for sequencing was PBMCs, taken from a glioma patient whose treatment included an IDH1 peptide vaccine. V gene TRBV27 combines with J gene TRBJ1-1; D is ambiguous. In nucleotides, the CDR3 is TGTGCCAGCAGCGCTGTGGACCGCATGCAGAACACTGAAGCTTTCTTT. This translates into CASSAVDRMQNTEAFF.